This TCR beta chain was retrieved from a study of T cell responses to AZD1222 COVID-19 vaccine. Study conclusions and caveats: Once two AZD1222 doses were given, Spike-specific TCR breadth and depth went up. There were mostly white British donors and more females than males, and clonal diversity was possibly underestimated. Researchers took repertoire samples only after the peak T cell response had come.

The CDR3 has 14 amino acids. Germline loops: CDR1 LNHDA, CDR2 SQIVND (reference sequence). V shed 3 bases and J shed 3 bases, with 12 bases lying between them. Assay used: immunoSEQ multiplex PCR; TCRdb lists only in-frame clones, some missing. The table records roughly 80,000 clones, 85% to 95% of them present only once. On this clone: No antigen is known for it.

The genes are TRBV19 and TRBJ2-7, with D possibly being TRBD2 (5 bases). This sequence was found in an adult in good health. Sequenced material: peripheral blood, taken on day 0 of MenACWY control vaccination. CDR3 DNA: TGTGCCAGTAGTATCAGACCTCGGGACTACGAGCAGTACTTC. Encoded protein: CASSIRPRDYEQYF. Variable domain in full (rest from reference TRBV19 and TRBJ2-7): DGGITQSPKYLFRKEGQNVTLSCEQNLNHDAMYWYRQDPGQGLRLIYYSQIVNDFQKGDIAEGYSVSREKKESFPLTVTSAQKNPTAFYLCASSIRPRDYEQYFGPGTRLTVT.